Presented here are 27 T cell receptor beta chains from one specimen sequenced in a study of OX40 agonist ivuxolimab in advanced cancers. The method was the immunoSEQ multiplex PCR assay. TCRdb limited this immuneACCESS table to in-frame rearrangements with V and J called. A share of clones is missing; checked studies link under half to unresolved V genes, and the rest is unexplained. The sample has over 50,000 clones on record, around nine tenths of them singletons. The top ten constitute roughly 25% of the sample. Sequences were derived from CD4+ or CD8+ T cells sorted from blood, sampled in a trial of the OX40 agonist ivuxolimab. The receptors here all came from an adult with an advanced solid tumor such as melanoma, head and neck, liver or kidney cancer.

The chain links TRBV7-9 to TRBJ2-1, with unresolved D. V was pared by 4 bases and J by 3 bases, with 10 bases between. This CDR3 has 14 residues. Germline V CDR1 and CDR2: SEHNR, FQNEAQ (reference sequence). CDR3 amino acids: CASSSSLNYNEQFF. The CDR3, as DNA: TGTGCCAGCAGCTCCTCCCTGAACTACAATGAGCAGTTCTTC.

The CDR3 DNA follows: TGTGCCAGCAGTTCTTTACTGAACACCGGGGAGCTGTTTTTT. It codes for CASSSLLNTGELFF. The gene calls are TRBV27 and TRBJ2-2, with D uncertain. CDR1 is MNHEY, CDR2 SMNVEV, per germline (reference sequence). Trimming removed 4 bases at V and 1 base at J, with 7 bases between. This CDR3 has 14 amino acids.

The V gene is TRBV7-6, the J gene TRBJ2-5; TRBD1 is a possible D gene (6 bases). Trimming removed 5 bases at V and 2 bases at J, with 9 bases between. Germline assignment: CDR1 SGHVS and CDR2 FNYEAQ. The CDR3 spans 13 residues. This CDR3 reads CASSVQGQETQYF. CDR3 bases: TGTGCCAGCAGCGTTCAGGGGCAAGAGACCCAGTACTTC.

The CDR3, as DNA: TGTGCCAGCAGCCAGACTAGCGGTCGGGAGACCCAGTACTTC. Translating gives CASSQTSGRETQYF. The chain recombines TRBV28 with TRBJ2-5; TRBD2 aligns across 9 bases. V shed 6 bases and J 5 bases; nucleotides not matched to a gene: 7. This CDR3 comprises 14 residues. The germline gives CDR1 MDHEN, CDR2 SYDVKM.

The rearrangement links TRBV28 to TRBJ1-5; D uncertain. The CDR3 has 14 amino acids. Trimming stripped 3 bases from V and 6 bases from J, with 12 bases between. Germline CDR1 MDHEN, CDR2 SYDVKM. The CDR3, as DNA: TGTGCCAGCAGTTTCTATGTGGGTAGTCAGCCCCAGCATTTT. Its protein product is CASSFYVGSQPQHF.

This clone was found once. The rearrangement uses TRBV4-1 and TRBJ1-2; D is undetermined. The CDR3 is made up of 13 amino acids. The V end lost 1 base, the J end lost 6 bases, and 9 bases lay between the germline ends. Germline V gives CDR1 MGHRA, CDR2 YSYEKL. Written as DNA, the CDR3 is TGCGCCAGCAGCCAAGCTGGTTGGAATGGCTACACCTTC. Encoded protein: CASSQAGWNGYTF.

The chain combines TRBV28 with TRBJ2-3; D unresolved. This CDR3 is built from 14 residues. Germline CDR1 reads MDHEN; CDR2 reads SYDVKM. Trimming shortened V by 2 bases and J by 6 bases, and 12 bases separated the two germline ends. CDR3 loop: CASSLLGLGDTQYF. In nucleotides, the CDR3 is TGTGCCAGCAGTTTACTCGGCCTTGGGGATACGCAGTATTTT.

The CDR3 region is CASSPAGNSYEQYF. In nucleotides, the CDR3 is TGCGCCAGCAGCCCGGCCGGGAACTCCTACGAGCAGTACTTC. The chain employs TRBV5-1 and TRBJ2-7; possibly TRBD2 for D (5 bases). Germline lookup yields CDR1 SGHRS and CDR2 YFSETQ. Trimming left V 4 bases short and J 0 bases short, with 11 bases between. CDR3 length equals 14 residues.

This clone was observed once. The gene calls are TRBV9 and TRBJ2-1, with D uncertain. The length of the CDR3 is 15 residues. Trimming removed 4 bases at V and 8 bases at J, with 19 bases between. Germline CDR1 reads SGDLS; CDR2 reads YYNGEE. CDR3 sequence: CASSSSGRPGDEQFF. Written as DNA, the CDR3 is TGTGCCAGCAGCTCCTCCGGCCGTCCTGGGGATGAGCAGTTCTTC. The full variable domain, with the rest looked up from reference TRBV9 and TRBJ2-1, is DSGVTQTPKHLITATGQRVTLRCSPRSGDLSVYWYQQSLDQGLQFLIQYYNGEERAKGNILERFSAQQFPDLHSELNLSSLELGDSALYFCASSSSGRPGDEQFFGPGTRLTVL.

The chain combines TRBV7-3 with TRBJ2-1; 10 bases map to TRBD1. In germline, CDR1 is SGHTA, CDR2 FQGTGA. V shed 5 bases and J 6 bases; nucleotides not matched to a gene: 7. The CDR3 sequence is 15 residues long. The CDR3 region is CASSPTGGPGNEQFF. Written as DNA, the CDR3 is TGTGCCAGCAGCCCGACAGGGGGCCCGGGCAATGAGCAGTTCTTC.

The table lists this clone with a count of one. The V gene is TRBV9, the J gene TRBJ2-1; 9 bases fit TRBD2. Germline CDR1 is SGDLS and CDR2 is YYNGEE. V shed 1 base and J 0 bases; nucleotides not matched to a gene: 14. CDR3 size: 20 residues. The CDR3 nucleotides are TGTGCCAGCAGCGTACACTCACGAGGGACTAGCAGGAGCTCCTACAATGAGCAGTTCTTC. Translating gives CASSVHSRGTSRSSYNEQFF.

This chain connects TRBV5-1 to TRBJ2-7, with D possibly being TRBD1 (6 bases). The CDR3 is 12 residues long. Germline CDR1 is SGHRS and CDR2 is YFSETQ. V was clipped by 3 bases and J by 6 bases, with 10 bases between them. CDR3: CASSSEGVEQYF. CDR3 bases: TGCGCCAGCAGCTCCGAGGGGGTCGAGCAGTACTTC.

The chain combines TRBV7-9 with TRBJ2-1, with 13 positions matching TRBD2. With V trimmed by 4 bases and J by 9 bases, 6 bases remained unmatched. The germline CDR1 and CDR2 sequences are SEHNR and FQNEAQ (reference sequence). The CDR3 totals 15 residues. The CDR3 DNA is TGTGCCAGCAGCTATACTAGCGGGAGGGCGGCTGAGCAGTTCTTC. This translates into CASSYTSGRAAEQFF.

This chain uses TRBV27 with TRBJ1-5; D perhaps matches TRBD1 (6 bases). Trimming took off 5 bases at V and 2 bases at J, with 13 bases between the two ends. The germline V gene encodes CDR1 MNHEY and CDR2 SMNVEV (reference sequence). This CDR3 contains 15 residues. CDR3 sequence reads: CASSARGSGNQPQHF. The DNA for the CDR3 is TGTGCCAGCAGTGCCAGGGGAAGTGGCAATCAGCCCCAGCATTTT.

With regard to this clone: Germline and junction disagree at one end, which may indicate a read error. The rearrangement links TRBV6-5 to TRBJ2-5; TRBD2 agrees at 9 bases. The CDR3 is made up of 16 amino acids. CDR1 is MNHEY and CDR2 is SVGAGI in the germline V gene. CDR3 residues: CASSYESSGAQGTQYF. CDR3 DNA: TGTGCCAGCAGTTACGAGTCTAGCGGGGCCCAAGGGACCCAGTACTTC.

J is TRBJ2-7 and V is TRBV6-5; D is unclear. Germline V gene sequence: CDR1 MNHEY, CDR2 SVGAGI. The CDR3 covers 13 residues. With 2 bases removed from V and 3 bases from J, the gap between germline ends came to 8 bases. The CDR3 DNA sequence: TGTGCCAGCAGTTACGGGATTAGCTACGAGCAGTACTTC. It is translated as CASSYGISYEQYF.

The chain couples TRBV4-3 to TRBJ2-7; 7 bases fit TRBD2. V lost 0 bases, J lost 5 bases, and 10 bases stayed unmatched. CDR3 length: 16 residues. CDR1 is LGHNA, CDR2 YSLEER, per germline. The CDR3 DNA follows: TGCGCCAGCAGCCAAGATTTGGCGGGAGCGCTCAACGAGCAGTACTTC. Translation gives CASSQDLAGALNEQYF.

The genes are TRBV19 and TRBJ1-4; 9 bases match TRBD1. CDR3 size: 13 residues. Germline loops: CDR1 LNHDA, CDR2 SQIVND (reference sequence). J gave up 7 bases and V 6 bases, and 3 bases lay outside the gene matches. As DNA, the CDR3 is TGTGCCAGTAGCGGACAGGGGAGTGAAAAACTGTTTTTT. This encodes CASSGQGSEKLFF.

A few counts support this clone. CDR3 coding DNA: TGTGCCAGCAGCTGGACGGTGACCCACGAGCAGTACTTC. The encoded protein is CASSWTVTHEQYF. The chain carries TRBV6-5 and TRBJ2-7; no firm D call. Germline V gene lookup returns CDR1 MNHEY and CDR2 SVGAGI. The CDR3 is 13 amino acids. Trimming shortened V by 6 bases and J by 5 bases, and 14 bases separated the two germline ends.

The chain joins TRBV29-1 to TRBJ2-2; 8 nucleotides line up with TRBD1. The V gene's germline CDR1 is SQVTM and CDR2 ANQGSEA. Trimming took 4 bases from V and 6 from J; bases not matched to a gene: 4. The CDR3 contains 13 residues. CDR3 residues: CSVVDRAAGELFF. In DNA, the CDR3 is TGCAGCGTTGTGGACAGGGCGGCCGGGGAGCTGTTTTTT.

V is TRBV20-1 and J is TRBJ2-7; D remains ambiguous. The V end lost 3 bases, the J end lost 4 bases, and 7 bases lay between the germline ends. The CDR3 has 11 residues. CDR1 is DFQATT, CDR2 SNEGSKA, per germline (reference sequence). CDR3 loop: CSASLGYEQYF. The CDR3 DNA sequence: TGCAGTGCTAGTTTAGGGTACGAGCAGTACTTC.

The chain carries TRBV5-6 and TRBJ2-5; unclear D gene. The CDR3 length is 12 residues. Germline V gene data show CDR1 as SGHDT and CDR2 as YYEEEE. V lost 4 bases and J lost 5, with 9 bases in between. DNA of the CDR3: TGTGCCAGCAGCGTTTGGGTGGAGACCCAGTACTTC. Translating gives CASSVWVETQYF.

The chain carries TRBV18 and TRBJ1-5, with D possibly TRBD1 on 6 matching bases. This CDR3 is 15 amino acids long. V shed 0 bases and J shed 3 bases, with 9 bases lying between them. Germline loops: CDR1 KGHSH, CDR2 LQKENI. DNA of the CDR3: TGTGCCAGCTCACCACCAGGGGGATTCAATCAGCCCCAGCATTTT. Protein sequence: CASSPPGGFNQPQHF. The complete variable domain, with remaining parts taken from reference TRBV18 and TRBJ1-5, reads NAGVMQNPRHLVRRRGQEARLRCSPMKGHSHVYWYRQLPEEGLKFMVYLQKENIIDESGMPKERFSAEFPKEGPSILRIQQVVRGDSAAYFCASSPPGGFNQPQHFGDGTRLSIL.

This clone is a singleton in its sample. The V and J genes are TRBV6-6 and TRBJ2-1; D might be TRBD1 (6 bases). V lost 2 bases to trimming and J lost 4 bases, with 9 bases between them. The germline CDR1 and CDR2 sequences are MNHNY and SVGAGI (reference sequence). The CDR3 has 14 amino acids. The CDR3 reads CASSYRTEYNEQFF. CDR3 nucleotides: TGTGCCAGCAGTTACAGGACAGAATACAATGAGCAGTTCTTC.

The chain joins TRBV11-2 to TRBJ2-5; the D is unclear. The V end was cut by 6 bases, the J end by 5 bases, with 7 bases between. Germline CDR1 SGHAT, CDR2 FQNNGV. The length of the CDR3 is 11 residues. The CDR3 sequence: CASRKRETQYF. CDR3 nucleotide sequence: TGTGCCAGCAGAAAGAGGGAGACCCAGTACTTC.

The V gene is TRBV4-2, the J gene TRBJ2-7; D call uncertain. V lost 1 base and J lost 3, with 16 bases in between. Germline CDR1 LGHNA, CDR2 YNFKEQ. This CDR3 has 16 residues. The CDR3, as DNA: TGTGCCAGCAGCCAAGTTGAGGCAGGCGTGGGCTACGAGCAGTACTTC. This gives the protein CASSQVEAGVGYEQYF.

The V call is TRBV27, the J call TRBJ2-7, with TRBD1 matching 7 bases. CDR1 and CDR2 (germline): MNHEY, SMNVEV (reference sequence). V was pared by 6 bases and J by 2 bases, with 7 bases of the junction left unmatched. The CDR3 extends over 14 amino acids. CDR3 DNA: TGTGCCAGCAGGCCGTGGGACAGTACCTACGAGCAGTACTTC. The encoded protein is CASRPWDSTYEQYF.